This is a list of T cell receptor beta chains from one sample in a study of neurological immune-mediated disorders. Each CDR3 protein is one row after TCRdb ran MiXCR on the 5' RACE reads. The sample comprises roughly 71,000 distinct CDR3 sequences, almost 4% of which are singletons, and 1% to 1.5% rests with the top ten. The sequenced sample consisted of PBMCs. These receptors came from a young man with multiple sclerosis. The CDR3 runs from the conserved cysteine through the conserved F or W. The D gene is left open where the match is weak. Only part of the rows carry a size: once, few, many, or a class if the clone is expanded.

j_call: TRBJ1-2; d_call: NA; clone_size: many; v_call: TRBV29-1; cdr3_aa: CSVEDPPGGGYGYTF; cdr3_nt: TGCAGCGTTGAAGATCCCCCGGGGGGAGGCTATGGCTACACCTTC
j_call: TRBJ2-2; d_call: TRBD1; clone_size: NA; v_call: TRBV27; cdr3_aa: CASRLQGVVPGELFF; cdr3_nt: TGTGCCAGCCGTTTACAGGGGGTGGTCCCCGGGGAGCTGTTTTTT
j_call: TRBJ2-7; d_call: NA; clone_size: many; v_call: TRBV24-1; cdr3_aa: CATSDFAPGHSYEQYF; cdr3_nt: TGTGCCACCAGTGATTTTGCACCGGGGCACTCCTACGAGCAGTACTTC
j_call: TRBJ1-4; d_call: TRBD1; clone_size: many; v_call: TRBV7-2; cdr3_aa: CASSSTGNNEKLFF; cdr3_nt: TGTGCCAGCAGCTCGACAGGGAATAATGAAAAACTGTTTTTT
j_call: TRBJ1-1; d_call: TRBD1; clone_size: many; v_call: TRBV20-1; cdr3_aa: CSARDLGQGGVFGEAFF; cdr3_nt: TGCAGTGCTAGAGATCTGGGCCAGGGGGGGGTATTCGGTGAAGCTTTCTTT
j_call: TRBJ1-5; d_call: TRBD1; clone_size: many; v_call: TRBV10-3; cdr3_aa: CAISGVQGVQPQHF; cdr3_nt: TGTGCCATCAGTGGGGTACAGGGGGTTCAGCCCCAGCATTTT
j_call: TRBJ1-2; d_call: NA; clone_size: many; v_call: TRBV3-1; cdr3_aa: CASSLTFRDGPNYGYTF; cdr3_nt: TGTGCCAGCAGCCTTACTTTCCGGGACGGACCTAACTATGGCTACACCTTC
j_call: TRBJ1-5; d_call: NA; clone_size: NA; v_call: TRBV3-1; cdr3_aa: CASSKFPTGQPQNF; cdr3_nt: TGTGCCAGCAGCAAATTCCCAACTGGGCAGCCCCAGAATTTT
j_call: TRBJ2-4; d_call: NA; clone_size: many; v_call: TRBV20-1; cdr3_aa: CSARRADKNIQYF; cdr3_nt: TGCAGTGCTAGAAGAGCAGACAAAAACATTCAGTACTTC
j_call: TRBJ2-7; d_call: TRBD1; clone_size: many; v_call: TRBV10-3; cdr3_aa: CAISGQGNEQYF; cdr3_nt: TGTGCCATCAGCGGACAGGGAAACGAGCAGTACTTC
j_call: TRBJ1-3; d_call: NA; clone_size: many; v_call: TRBV5-1; cdr3_aa: CKIGVSGNTIYF; cdr3_nt: TGCAAGATTGGCGTCTCTGGAAACACCATATATTTT
j_call: TRBJ2-2; d_call: TRBD2; clone_size: many; v_call: TRBV9; cdr3_aa: CASSSPVVAGTGELFF; cdr3_nt: TGTGCCAGCAGTTCCCCTGTGGTAGCGGGAACCGGGGAGCTGTTTTTT
j_call: TRBJ1-1; d_call: NA; clone_size: many; v_call: TRBV12-3/TRBV12-4; cdr3_aa: CASSPTVGFENTEAFF; cdr3_nt: TGTGCCAGCAGCCCCACCGTAGGGTTTGAGAACACTGAAGCTTTCTTT
j_call: TRBJ1-1; d_call: NA; clone_size: many; v_call: TRBV7-9; cdr3_aa: CASSLRADSYTEAFF; cdr3_nt: TGTGCCAGCAGCTTAAGGGCGGACAGTTACACTGAAGCTTTCTTT
j_call: TRBJ2-7; d_call: NA; clone_size: many; v_call: TRBV5-1; cdr3_aa: CASSLGDQTYEQYF; cdr3_nt: TGCGCCAGCAGCTTGGGGGACCAAACCTACGAGCAGTACTTC
j_call: TRBJ2-3; d_call: TRBD2; clone_size: many; v_call: TRBV11-2; cdr3_aa: CASSLASGGTDTQYF; cdr3_nt: TGTGCCAGCAGCTTAGCTAGCGGGGGGACAGATACGCAGTATTTT
j_call: TRBJ1-1; d_call: NA; clone_size: many; v_call: TRBV14; cdr3_aa: CASSQALGGRTEAFF; cdr3_nt: TGTGCCAGCAGCCAAGCCTTAGGGGGTCGGACTGAAGCTTTCTTT
j_call: TRBJ1-1; d_call: NA; clone_size: many; v_call: TRBV4-1; cdr3_aa: CASSQPTGYTEAFF; cdr3_nt: TGCGCCAGCAGCCAACCTACAGGGTATACTGAAGCTTTCTTT
j_call: TRBJ2-7; d_call: NA; clone_size: many; v_call: TRBV27; cdr3_aa: CASSPPTSQQHYEQYF; cdr3_nt: TGTGCCAGCAGTCCCCCAACTAGCCAGCAACACTACGAGCAGTACTTC
j_call: TRBJ2-1; d_call: NA; clone_size: many; v_call: TRBV5-1; cdr3_aa: CASSLGRFLGNEQFF; cdr3_nt: TGCGCCAGCAGCTTGGGGAGGTTCTTAGGGAATGAGCAGTTCTTC
j_call: TRBJ2-2; d_call: NA; clone_size: many; v_call: TRBV5-1; cdr3_aa: CASSPGTENTGELFF; cdr3_nt: TGCGCCAGCAGCCCCGGGACGGAGAACACCGGGGAGCTGTTTTTT
j_call: TRBJ1-3; d_call: NA; clone_size: many; v_call: TRBV5-1; cdr3_aa: CASSPGQRNTIYF; cdr3_nt: TGCGCCAGCAGCCCCGGACAGAGAAACACCATATATTTT
j_call: TRBJ2-3; d_call: NA; clone_size: few; v_call: TRBV7-2; cdr3_aa: CASSRSAGSDTQYF; cdr3_nt: TGTGCCAGCAGCCGTTCGGCGGGCTCAGATACGCAGTATTTT
j_call: TRBJ2-3; d_call: NA; clone_size: many; v_call: TRBV10-3; cdr3_aa: CAISPKGDTQYF; cdr3_nt: TGTGCCATCAGCCCCAAGGGAGATACGCAGTATTTT
j_call: TRBJ2-1; d_call: NA; clone_size: many; v_call: TRBV20-1; cdr3_aa: CSARDHAQQEQFF; cdr3_nt: TGCAGTGCTAGAGATCATGCCCAACAAGAGCAGTTCTTC
j_call: TRBJ2-2; d_call: TRBD1; clone_size: NA; v_call: TRBV6-5; cdr3_aa: CASSSRDRGVGGELFF; cdr3_nt: TGTGCCAGCAGTTCCCGGGACAGGGGTGTTGGCGGGGAGCTGTTTTTT
j_call: TRBJ2-3; d_call: NA; clone_size: many; v_call: TRBV11-2; cdr3_aa: CASGVGGGSDTQYF; cdr3_nt: TGTGCCAGCGGTGTAGGGGGGGGTTCAGATACGCAGTATTTT
j_call: TRBJ2-6; d_call: NA; clone_size: many; v_call: TRBV27; cdr3_aa: CASTPTVHSGANVLTF; cdr3_nt: TGTGCCAGCACCCCGACAGTACACTCTGGGGCCAACGTCCTGACTTTC
j_call: TRBJ2-3; d_call: TRBD2; clone_size: NA; v_call: TRBV10-1; cdr3_aa: CASSAGLAGAISRTDTQYF; cdr3_nt: TGCGCCAGCAGTGCTGGACTAGCGGGGGCCATATCTCGCACAGATACGCAGTATTTT
j_call: TRBJ2-7; d_call: NA; clone_size: many; v_call: TRBV7-2; cdr3_aa: CASSLDGGAIYEQYF; cdr3_nt: TGTGCCAGCAGCTTAGACGGGGGCGCAATCTACGAGCAGTACTTC
j_call: TRBJ2-7; d_call: TRBD2; clone_size: many; v_call: TRBV9; cdr3_aa: CASSVGGLGGGVYEQYF; cdr3_nt: TGTGCCAGCAGCGTAGGAGGTCTTGGCGGGGGGGTCTACGAGCAGTACTTC
j_call: TRBJ2-5; d_call: NA; clone_size: many; v_call: TRBV7-2; cdr3_aa: CASSLVDWAQETQYF; cdr3_nt: TGTGCCAGCAGCTTAGTGGATTGGGCTCAAGAGACCCAGTACTTC
j_call: TRBJ2-3; d_call: NA; clone_size: few; v_call: TRBV7-2; cdr3_aa: CASRPTLAGGTDTQYF; cdr3_nt: TGTGCCAGCAGGCCTACTTTGGCTGGTGGGACAGATACGCAGTATTTT
j_call: TRBJ2-6; d_call: NA; clone_size: many; v_call: TRBV9; cdr3_aa: CASSPREGISGANVLTF; cdr3_nt: TGTGCCAGCAGCCCCCGTGAGGGGATCTCTGGGGCCAACGTCCTGACTTTC
j_call: TRBJ1-1; d_call: TRBD1; clone_size: many; v_call: TRBV7-8; cdr3_aa: CASSLDRGDTEAFF; cdr3_nt: TGTGCCAGCAGCCTGGACAGGGGGGACACTGAAGCTTTCTTT
j_call: TRBJ1-2; d_call: NA; clone_size: many; v_call: TRBV5-5; cdr3_aa: CASGDLSRYGYTF; cdr3_nt: TGTGCCAGCGGGGACCTCTCCCGCTATGGCTACACCTTC
j_call: TRBJ1-2; d_call: NA; clone_size: many; v_call: TRBV7-9; cdr3_aa: CASSSGGVYGYTF; cdr3_nt: TGTGCCAGCAGCTCTGGGGGGGTCTATGGCTACACCTTC
j_call: TRBJ2-5; d_call: TRBD2; clone_size: many; v_call: TRBV6-6; cdr3_aa: CASSFPETGTSGGGYETQYF; cdr3_nt: TGTGCCAGCAGTTTCCCGGAAACCGGGACTAGCGGGGGTGGCTACGAGACCCAGTACTTC
j_call: TRBJ1-1; d_call: NA; clone_size: few; v_call: TRBV9; cdr3_aa: CASSLGTSAAEAFF; cdr3_nt: TGTGCCAGCAGCTTAGGTACTAGTGCGGCTGAAGCTTTCTTT
j_call: TRBJ1-1; d_call: TRBD1; clone_size: many; v_call: TRBV12-3/TRBV12-4; cdr3_aa: CASRPTTRGMTNTEAFF; cdr3_nt: TGTGCCAGCAGACCTACAACCAGGGGGATGACGAACACTGAAGCTTTCTTT
j_call: TRBJ2-7; d_call: NA; clone_size: many; v_call: TRBV5-1; cdr3_aa: CASSLVAAAYEQYF; cdr3_nt: TGCGCCAGCAGCTTGGTAGCGGCGGCCTACGAGCAGTACTTC
j_call: TRBJ2-7; d_call: TRBD1; clone_size: many; v_call: TRBV20-1; cdr3_aa: CSARGGTGFGEQYF; cdr3_nt: TGCAGTGCTAGGGGGGGGACAGGGTTCGGCGAGCAGTACTTC
j_call: TRBJ2-5; d_call: NA; clone_size: many; v_call: TRBV5-1; cdr3_aa: CASSATDRPETQYF; cdr3_nt: TGCGCCAGCAGCGCGACAGATCGACCGGAGACCCAGTACTTC
j_call: TRBJ2-1; d_call: NA; clone_size: many; v_call: TRBV13; cdr3_aa: CASSSTRGSVNEQFF; cdr3_nt: TGTGCCAGCAGCTCAACCAGGGGATCCGTCAATGAGCAGTTCTTC
j_call: TRBJ1-2; d_call: TRBD1; clone_size: many; v_call: TRBV7-8; cdr3_aa: CASSYWVRRQGAEGYTF; cdr3_nt: TGTGCCAGCAGCTACTGGGTACGCCGGCAGGGGGCAGAGGGCTACACCTTC
j_call: TRBJ2-2; d_call: TRBD2; clone_size: many; v_call: TRBV20-1; cdr3_aa: CSAHNGGINTGELFF; cdr3_nt: TGCAGTGCCCATAACGGGGGGATTAACACCGGGGAGCTGTTTTTT
j_call: TRBJ2-1; d_call: TRBD1; clone_size: many; v_call: TRBV20-1; cdr3_aa: CSARPGQGKNEQFF; cdr3_nt: TGCAGTGCTAGACCGGGACAGGGAAAGAATGAGCAGTTCTTC
j_call: TRBJ2-3; d_call: NA; clone_size: many; v_call: TRBV4-1; cdr3_aa: CASSQVPGGTDTQYF; cdr3_nt: TGCGCCAGCAGCCAAGTGCCAGGGGGCACAGATACGCAGTATTTT
j_call: TRBJ2-4; d_call: NA; clone_size: many; v_call: TRBV12-3/TRBV12-4; cdr3_aa: CASSLGGLAKNIQYF; cdr3_nt: TGTGCCAGCAGTTTAGGGGGTCTAGCCAAAAACATTCAGTACTTC
j_call: TRBJ2-5; d_call: NA; clone_size: many; v_call: TRBV20-1; cdr3_aa: CSASRQVQETQYF; cdr3_nt: TGCAGTGCTAGTAGGCAGGTTCAAGAGACCCAGTACTTC
j_call: TRBJ1-2; d_call: NA; clone_size: many; v_call: TRBV10-3; cdr3_aa: CAISESSRIANYGYTF; cdr3_nt: TGTGCCATCAGTGAGTCCTCGCGGATAGCTAACTATGGCTACACCTTC
j_call: TRBJ1-6; d_call: NA; clone_size: few; v_call: TRBV27; cdr3_aa: CASRARTSSYNSPLNF; cdr3_nt: TGTGCCAGCAGGGCACGGACAAGCTCCTATAATTCACCCCTCAACTTT
j_call: TRBJ2-1; d_call: NA; clone_size: few; v_call: TRBV5-1; cdr3_aa: CASSLVVGLSSYNEQFF; cdr3_nt: TGCGCCAGCAGCTTGGTCGTGGGCCTCAGCTCCTACAATGAGCAGTTCTTC
j_call: TRBJ1-1; d_call: NA; clone_size: NA; v_call: TRBV7-2; cdr3_aa: CASTGGTTEAFF; cdr3_nt: TGTGCCAGCACCGGGGGTACCACTGAAGCTTTCTTT
j_call: TRBJ2-5; d_call: TRBD2; clone_size: many; v_call: TRBV5-1; cdr3_aa: CAFQLCGVAGGVKETQYF; cdr3_nt: TGCGCTTTCCAGCTTTGTGGAGTAGCGGGGGGCGTAAAGGAGACCCAGTACTTC